The 10 T cell receptor beta chains below were found in one sample sequenced in a study of blood T cells in healthy people across ages. Primers used in a second PCR of roughly 7 to 12 cycles were a sample-barcoded 5' primer and a J-beta primer mix. TCRdb ran MiXCR on the 5' RACE reads and lists one entry per CDR3 protein. The data contain approximately 780,000 distinct CDR3 sequences, approximately 24% of them singletons. These data also formed part of another study, on T cells of mothers and their children.

The sample comprised blood. The origin of the receptors is a boy under 18 in good health.

For the CDR3, the DNA is TGTGCCAGCAGCGGCCGGGGCAGCCCGTACGAGCAGTACTTC. This sequence encodes CASSGRGSPYEQYF. The J gene is TRBJ2-7, the V gene TRBV9; either TRBD1 or TRBD2 may fit D (5 bases each). Germline values: CDR1 SGDLS, CDR2 YYNGEE. This CDR3 spans 14 amino acids. The ends were cut back, 3 bases at V and 4 bases at J, with 14 bases in the middle.

V and J are TRBV5-1 and TRBJ2-2; tentatively, D is TRBD1 (5 bases). CDR1 and CDR2 (germline): SGHRS, YFSETQ. V lost 4 bases and J 7 bases, leaving 14 bases between the germline ends. CDR3 size: 14 residues. Here the CDR3 DNA reads TGCGCCAGCAGCCCCGGACAATGGCTCGGGGAGCTGTTTTTT. This gives the protein CASSPGQWLGELFF.

This clonotype was observed a handful of times. This chain uses TRBV12-3 or TRBV12-4 with TRBJ2-5; D is uncertain. The V end was cut by 4 bases, the J end by 3 bases, with 12 bases between. The CDR3 consists of 14 residues. CDR3 nucleotides: TGTGCCAGCAGTTCCCTCTGGGTGAAAGAGACCCAGTACTTC. Translated: CASSSLWVKETQYF.

The sample holds a few counts of this clonotype. CDR3 nucleotide sequence: TGTGCCAGCACTGGGGAACGGGGGGCCGCCTACGAGCAGTACTTC. Protein product: CASTGERGAAYEQYF. The chain joins TRBV28 to TRBJ2-7; D possibly corresponds to TRBD2 (7 bases). Germline V CDR1 and CDR2: MDHEN, SYDVKM. This CDR3 has 15 residues. The V gene lost 7 bases and the J gene lost 2 bases, with 18 bases spanning the gap.

This rearrangement joins TRBV28 to TRBJ2-7; maybe TRBD2 (6 bases). The ends were cut back, 5 bases at V and 3 bases at J, with 14 bases in the middle. CDR1 MDHEN and CDR2 SYDVKM come from the germline V gene. This CDR3 is built from 14 residues. DNA for the CDR3: TGTGCCAGCAGTCCGCGGGACTGGAACTACGAGCAGTACTTC. It is translated as CASSPRDWNYEQYF.

This clonotype was found a few times. The chain links TRBV28 to TRBJ2-5, with 14 bases fitting TRBD2. Trimming removed 4 bases from V and 0 bases from J; junction bases left unmatched: 4. Germline assignment: CDR1 MDHEN and CDR2 SYDVKM. There are 17 residues in the CDR3. This CDR3 is CASSSSGLAGDQETQYF. DNA of the CDR3: TGTGCCAGCAGTTCATCGGGACTAGCGGGGGACCAAGAGACCCAGTACTTC. The full variable domain, completed using reference TRBV28 and TRBJ2-5, is DVKVTQSSRYLVKRTGEKVFLECVQDMDHENMFWYRQDPGLGLRLIYFSYDVKMKEKGDIPEGYSVSREKKERFSLILESASTNQTSMYLCASSSSGLAGDQETQYFGPGTRLLVL.

This chain connects TRBV6-1 to TRBJ2-5; 14 bases line up with TRBD2. The junction had 5 bases not matched to a gene; V was cut back by 4 bases and J by 7 bases. Germline lookup yields CDR1 MNHNS and CDR2 SASEGT. This CDR3 comprises 15 residues. CDR3 nucleotide sequence: TGTGCCAGCAGTGCAAGGACTAGCGGGAGGATGACCCAGTACTTC. It is translated as CASSARTSGRMTQYF.

V and J are TRBV29-1 and TRBJ1-2, with a tentative D call TRBD1 (5 bases). The length of the CDR3 is 15 residues. With 0 bases removed from V and 0 bases from J, the gap between germline ends came to 11 bases. Per germline, CDR1 SQVTM and CDR2 ANQGSEA. CDR3 in amino acids: CSVEDLDTANYGYTF. The CDR3 DNA sequence: TGCAGCGTTGAAGATCTGGACACCGCTAACTATGGCTACACCTTC.

This chain uses TRBV20-1 with TRBJ2-4; 9 bases line up with TRBD2. Unmatched junction bases numbered 10, after V lost 5 bases and J lost 8 bases. The CDR3 contains 14 residues. The germline V gene has CDR1 DFQATT and CDR2 SNEGSKA (reference sequence). The CDR3: CSAGASGIRDIQYF. CDR3 DNA: TGCAGTGCTGGGGCTAGCGGGATTCGTGACATTCAGTACTTC.

The sample holds many counts of this clonotype. The CDR3 here is CASSLGGGLAKNIQYF. DNA of the CDR3: TGTGCCAGCAGCTTGGGAGGGGGATTAGCCAAAAACATTCAGTACTTC. This chain uses TRBV3-1 with TRBJ2-4, with D possibly being TRBD2 (7 bases). Germline V gene data show CDR1 as LGHDT and CDR2 as YNNKEL (reference sequence). The CDR3 covers 16 residues. Trimming removed 5 bases at V and 0 bases at J, with 14 bases between. The full variable domain, rest sourced from reference TRBV3-1 and TRBJ2-4, is DTAVSQTPKYLVTQMGNDKSIKCEQNLGHDTMYWYKQDSKKFLKIMFSYNNKELIINETVPNRFSPKSPDKAHLNLHINSLELGDSAVYFCASSLGGGLAKNIQYFGAGTRLSVL.